This T cell receptor (beta chain) was sequenced for a study of CD8 T cells in Susac syndrome. Study-level findings and limits: CD8+ clonal expansion in Susac was maximal in TEMRA cells and in active patients.

As concerns this clonotype: Its antigen is undetermined.

RNA, at about 0.5 to 1 ug, was reverse transcribed with random hexamers. TCR beta CDR3 was amplified by immunoSEQ multiplex PCR. This amplification extended across 54 Vbeta and 13 Jbeta segments. TCRdb processed the immunoSEQ multiplex PCR reads anew with MiXCR; each CDR3 protein has one entry. Of more than 100,000 distinct CDR3 sequences in the sample, 90% to 95% are singletons; the top ten hold 0.28%. Sequencing was done on a sample of CD8+ T cells from PBMCs. This clonotype was sampled from a human donor with Susac syndrome.

CDR3 amino acids: CASSQVALQGYEQYF. In DNA form, the CDR3 reads TGTGCCAGCAGCCAAGTGGCTCTGCAGGGCTACGAGCAGTACTTC. The chain has TRBV3-1 and TRBJ2-7; the D gene is possibly TRBD1 (5 bases). The CDR3 has 15 residues. Per the germline V gene, CDR1 is LGHDT and CDR2 is YNNKEL (reference sequence). The V gene lost 1 base and the J gene lost 3 bases, with 13 bases spanning the gap.